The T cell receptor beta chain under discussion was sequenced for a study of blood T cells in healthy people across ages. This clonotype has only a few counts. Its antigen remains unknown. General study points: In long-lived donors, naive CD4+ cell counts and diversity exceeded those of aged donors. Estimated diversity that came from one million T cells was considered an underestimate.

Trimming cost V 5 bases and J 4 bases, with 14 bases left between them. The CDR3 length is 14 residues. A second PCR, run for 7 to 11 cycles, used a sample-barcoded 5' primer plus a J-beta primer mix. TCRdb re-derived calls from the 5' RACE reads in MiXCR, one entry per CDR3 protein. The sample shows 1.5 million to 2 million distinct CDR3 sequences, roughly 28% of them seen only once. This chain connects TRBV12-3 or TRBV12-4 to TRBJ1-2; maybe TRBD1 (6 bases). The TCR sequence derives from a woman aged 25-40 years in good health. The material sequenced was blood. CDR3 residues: CASSNRALFYGYTF. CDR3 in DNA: TGTGCCAGCAGTAACAGGGCCCTCTTCTATGGCTACACCTTC.